These 11 T cell receptor beta chains came from one sample sequenced in a study of blood T cell repertoires in COVID-19. Libraries were prepared by immunoSEQ multiplex PCR; TCRdb keeps only in-frame clonotypes and omits some of them. The table has hundreds of thousands of clones, more than 70% seen once. Sequenced input: peripheral blood. The receptors derive from a woman between 65 and 79 years old with COVID-19, enrolled during active disease.

The chain recombines TRBV7-9 with TRBJ2-5; no clear D. Germline loops: CDR1 SEHNR, CDR2 FQNEAQ (reference sequence). V was clipped by 3 bases and J by 2 bases, with 7 bases between them. The length of the CDR3 is 13 residues. Here the CDR3 DNA reads TGTGCCAGCAGCTTTGATAGTCAAGAGACCCAGTACTTC. This sequence encodes CASSFDSQETQYF.

The chain is built from TRBV24-1 and TRBJ2-1, with 10 bases fitting TRBD1. The CDR3 contains 16 residues. Germline CDR1 KGHDR, CDR2 SFDVKD. V was pared by 2 bases and J by 6 bases, with 6 bases of the junction left unmatched. The CDR3 coding sequence is TGTGCCACCAGTGATTCAAGGACAGGGGGGGTCAATGAGCAGTTCTTC. Protein product: CATSDSRTGGVNEQFF.

The chain employs TRBV28 and TRBJ1-5; 9 bases map to TRBD1. With V trimmed by 2 bases and J by 5 bases, 7 bases remained unmatched. This CDR3 region has 16 residues. Germline V gene lookup returns CDR1 MDHEN and CDR2 SYDVKM. The CDR3 nucleotides are TGTGCCAGCAGTTTAAGATACAGGGGGCTCGATCAGCCCCAGCATTTT. Translated, it gives CASSLRYRGLDQPQHF.

The rearrangement links TRBV5-1 to TRBJ2-3; D possibly corresponds to TRBD1 (6 bases). V lost 4 bases, J lost 6 bases, and 15 bases lay in between. This CDR3 has 14 residues. Per the germline V gene, CDR1 is SGHRS and CDR2 is YFSETQ. CDR3 protein: CASSGRDTGDTQYF. CDR3 coding DNA: TGCGCCAGCAGCGGCCGGGACACGGGGGATACGCAGTATTTT.

This clone occurred once. This chain uses TRBV7-2 with TRBJ1-2, with D tentatively TRBD1 (5 bases). Trimming left V 7 bases short and J 2 bases short, with 17 bases between. The germline V gene has CDR1 SGHTA and CDR2 FQGNSA. This CDR3 contains 15 residues. CDR3 bases: TGTGCCAGCACCTCCCGCGGGGCTCTAAACTATGGCTACACCTTC. Protein product: CASTSRGALNYGYTF.

This clone appeared a single time. The chain combines TRBV10-3 with TRBJ1-1, with 8 bases lining up with TRBD1. J lost 4 bases, V lost 7 bases, and 5 bases had no gene match. The CDR3 is 13 residues long. Germline V gene data show CDR1 as ENHRY and CDR2 as SYGVKD. The CDR3 sequence: CAINSGQGTEAFF. In nucleotides, the CDR3 is TGTGCCATCAATTCAGGACAGGGCACTGAAGCTTTCTTT.

The V and J genes are TRBV6-5 and TRBJ2-5; 8 positions match TRBD2. CDR1 and CDR2 from the germline V gene are MNHEY and SVGAGI. J was trimmed by 1 base and V by 2 bases; bases with no gene match: 6. The CDR3 runs 16 residues. CDR3 amino acids: CASSYGSGGLQETQYF. CDR3 DNA: TGTGCCAGCAGTTACGGCAGCGGGGGTCTCCAAGAGACCCAGTACTTC.

Ten or more counts support this clone. The chain is built from TRBV4-3 and TRBJ1-6; TRBD1 matches 7 bases. CDR1 is LGHNA and CDR2 is YSLEER in the germline V gene. The CDR3 totals 15 residues. With V trimmed by 2 bases and J by 3 bases, 1 base remained unmatched. The CDR3 DNA sequence: TGCGCCAGCAGCCAACAGGGGGGCTATAATTCACCCCTCCACTTT. Translated, it gives CASSQQGGYNSPLHF.

The table lists this clone with a count of one. This rearrangement joins TRBV5-4 to TRBJ1-2, with TRBD1 matching over 8 bases. Germline CDR1 and CDR2: SGHNT and YYREEE (reference sequence). Unmatched junction bases numbered 12, after V lost 6 bases and J lost 2 bases. The CDR3 extends over 16 amino acids. CDR3 bases: TGTGCCAGCACCCCAGGAGGGACAGGAGGCAACTATGGCTACACCTTC. Translation gives CASTPGGTGGNYGYTF.

This clone was found once. The rearrangement joins TRBV18 to TRBJ2-1; a possible D gene is TRBD2 (6 bases). Germline loops: CDR1 KGHSH, CDR2 LQKENI. This CDR3 comprises 12 residues. V was trimmed by 3 bases and J by 8 bases, leaving 8 bases between them. The CDR3 DNA reads TGTGCCAGCTCACCCGGGGGAGATGAGCAGTTCTTC. Its protein is CASSPGGDEQFF.

The V and J genes are TRBV27 and TRBJ2-3, with a possible D match to TRBD1 (5 bases). Trimming stripped 8 bases from V and 5 bases from J, with 8 bases between. This CDR3 is 11 amino acids long. Germline V gene data show CDR1 as MNHEY and CDR2 as SMNVEV (reference sequence). This chain's CDR3 is CASAQGDTQYF. The CDR3 DNA reads TGTGCCAGCGCTCAGGGAGATACGCAGTATTTT.